Listed below are T cell receptor beta chains from one sample, sequenced in a study of glioma-infiltrating T cells. Via MiXCR, TCRdb re-called the multiplex PCR reads, giving one row per CDR3 protein. The table records about 190,000 distinct CDR3 sequences, roughly 32% of them present only once. Sequencing used glioma tissue, nonneoplastic brain tissue, or PBMCs (not recorded which). The receptors were sampled from a human donor with low-grade glioma or glioblastoma, undergoing nonglioma brain surgery, or in good health (not recorded which). CDR3s include the opening cysteine and the closing phenylalanine or tryptophan. The order of the fields is V gene, J gene, D gene, clone size, CDR3 DNA, CDR3 protein. The D gene is left open where the match is weak. Part of the rows lack a size; the others show once, few, many or a class for expanded clones.

TRBV19,TRBJ1-1,-,many,TGTGCCAGTAGTATGCCCCTCCGACAGATGAACACTGAAGCTTTCTTT,CASSMPLRQMNTEAFF
TRBV11-3,TRBJ2-2,-,few,TGTGCCAGCAGCTTCGGATATACGGGAGGGGAGCTGTTTTTT,CASSFGYTGGELFF
TRBV7-9,TRBJ2-3,TRBD2,-,TGTGCCAGCAGCTGGGGTCGAGGACTAGCGGGAGGGGTCCGTAAAGATACGCAGTATTTT,CASSWGRGLAGGVRKDTQYF
TRBV20-1,TRBJ1-1,-,-,TGCAGTGCTGGAGATCCGCGACTCACTGAAGCTTTCTTT,CSAGDPRLTEAFF
TRBV19,TRBJ1-5,-,-,TGTGCCAGTAGTATGGAGGGCCGGGGCGGGCCCCAGCATTTT,CASSMEGRGGPQHF
TRBV12-3/TRBV12-4,TRBJ2-2,-,few,TGTGCCAGCAGTTCTAAGGGAGCCGGGGAGCTGTTTTTT,CASSSKGAGELFF
TRBV3-1,TRBJ2-1,TRBD2,-,TGTGCCAGCAGCGGGACTAGCGGGAAATCCTACAATGAGCAGTTCTTC,CASSGTSGKSYNEQFF
TRBV7-6,TRBJ1-6,TRBD1,many,TGTGCCAGCAGCCCTACAGGGGGTGTTTCACCCCTCCACTTT,CASSPTGGVSPLHF
TRBV7-2,TRBJ2-3,-,many,TGTGCCAGCAGCTTATTGCCGGTTGGAGATACGCAGTATTTT,CASSLLPVGDTQYF
TRBV7-6,TRBJ2-7,TRBD2,many,TGTGCCAGCAGCTTAGGGAGCGGGATCCCCTACGAGCAGTACTTC,CASSLGSGIPYEQYF
TRBV24-1,TRBJ1-2,-,-,TGTGCCACCACTGATGGCCTAACGGAAGGCTACACCTTC,CATTDGLTEGYTF
TRBV4-1,TRBJ2-3,TRBD2,-,TGCGCCAGCATCCAAGCACTAGCGGGAGGTCCCAGCACAGATACGCAGTATTTT,CASIQALAGGPSTDTQYF
TRBV12-3/TRBV12-4,TRBJ2-3,-,few,TGTGCCAGCAGTACACGACGCAGTACCCTTAGCACAGATACGCAGTATTTT,CASSTRRSTLSTDTQYF
TRBV7-2,TRBJ2-2,-,few,TGTGCCAGCAGCTTTCAGAATACGGCGAACACCGGGGAGCTGTTTTTT,CASSFQNTANTGELFF
TRBV28,TRBJ1-1,-,many,TGTGCCAGCAGTTTAAATGGGGCTCAGAACACTGAAGCTTTCTTT,CASSLNGAQNTEAFF
TRBV7-8,TRBJ1-1,-,once,TGTGCCAGCTTACTATTGTCCGTCGCTGAAGCTTTCTTT,CASLLLSVAEAFF
TRBV4-3,TRBJ2-7,-,many,TGCGCCAGCAGCCAATCCCCCAGCTCCTACGAGCAGTACTTC,CASSQSPSSYEQYF
TRBV24-1,TRBJ2-3,-,many,TGTGCCACCAGTGATCAGCAGGGTGAGACGCAGTATTTT,CATSDQQGETQYF
TRBV4-1,TRBJ1-3,-,many,TGCGCCAGCAGCCCCCTGGCTGGGGCATCTGGAAACACCATATATTTT,CASSPLAGASGNTIYF
TRBV5-5,TRBJ2-5,TRBD1,many,TGTGCCAGCCGGGACAGGGACGAAGAGACCCAGTACTTC,CASRDRDEETQYF
TRBV28,TRBJ1-5,TRBD1,many,TGTGCCAGCAGCCCCAACAGGGGAGGGCAGCCCCAGCATTTT,CASSPNRGGQPQHF
TRBV6-1,TRBJ2-3,-,many,TGTGCCAGCAGGGGGACAATTCGTACGCAGTATTTT,CASRGTIRTQYF
TRBV20-1,TRBJ2-7,-,many,TGCAGTGCTAGGATCTACGAGTCCTACGAGCAGTACTTC,CSARIYESYEQYF
TRBV30,TRBJ1-5,-,many,TGTGCCTGGAGCATAGACCAGAATCAGCCCCAGCATTTT,CAWSIDQNQPQHF
TRBV30,TRBJ2-5,-,-,TGTGCCTGGAGTGGGACGGAAGAGACCCAGTACTTC,CAWSGTEETQYF
TRBV12-3/TRBV12-4,TRBJ1-2,TRBD1,-,TGTGCCAGCAGTCCGGACAGGGGGCTTGGCTACACCTTC,CASSPDRGLGYTF